The 23 T cell receptor beta chains presented below share a single source sample, sequenced in a study of cytomegalovirus exposure and HLA in healthy donors. This PCR relied on a set of 60 Vbeta primers and 13 Jbeta primers. Produced via immunoSEQ multiplex PCR; TCRdb's table is partial and in-frame only. Of more than 95,000 clones in the sample, under 90% were seen once. Sequencing input: PBMCs. Source of these receptors: a woman in her thirties or forties in good health and CMV-seropositive.

The count of this clone is one. The genes are TRBV28 and TRBJ2-5; 8 bases map to TRBD1. Germline V gene data show CDR1 as MDHEN and CDR2 as SYDVKM. CDR3 length: 15 amino acids. Trimming removed 2 bases from V and 5 bases from J; junction bases left unmatched: 7. CDR3 sequence: CASSLAGQGLETQYF. CDR3 DNA sequence: TGTGCCAGCAGTTTAGCAGGACAGGGTTTGGAGACCCAGTACTTC.

This CDR3 reads CASSVSTGGNNEQFF. The CDR3 DNA is TGTGCCAGCAGCGTGTCCACGGGAGGGAATAATGAGCAGTTCTTC. The chain carries TRBV9 and TRBJ2-1; 8 bases are a match to TRBD2. This CDR3 contains 15 residues. CDR1 is SGDLS, CDR2 YYNGEE, per germline. V lost 2 bases, J lost 7 bases, and 8 bases stayed unmatched. Full variable domain (missing parts from reference TRBV9 and TRBJ2-1): DSGVTQTPKHLITATGQRVTLRCSPRSGDLSVYWYQQSLDQGLQFLIQYYNGEERAKGNILERFSAQQFPDLHSELNLSSLELGDSALYFCASSVSTGGNNEQFFGPGTRLTVL.

The V and J genes are TRBV9 and TRBJ1-1; the D gene is possibly TRBD1 (6 bases). The length of the CDR3 is 14 residues. V dropped 0 bases and J dropped 8 bases, with 14 bases sitting between them. Germline V gives CDR1 SGDLS, CDR2 YYNGEE. CDR3 DNA: TGTGCCAGCAGCGTAGAGGGCGGGCAGGGGGAAGCTTTCTTT. Encoded protein: CASSVEGGQGEAFF.

This chain uses TRBV5-4 with TRBJ2-1; 14 nucleotides match TRBD2. The CDR3 has 16 residues. In germline, CDR1 is SGHNT, CDR2 YYREEE (reference sequence). The ends lost 0 bases at V and 9 bases at J; junction bases unmatched: 5. The CDR3 DNA follows: TGTGCCAGCAGCTTGGGACTAGCGGGAGGGCCGAGTGAGCAGTTCTTC. Protein sequence: CASSLGLAGGPSEQFF.

The chain joins TRBV7-2 to TRBJ2-7, with 9 bases fitting TRBD2. The CDR3 runs 17 residues. The V segment lost 2 bases and the J segment 2 bases; nucleotides outside the gene matches: 10. The germline V gene has CDR1 SGHTA and CDR2 FQGNSA. In DNA, the CDR3 is TGTGCCAGCAGCTTATATGGCCAGCGCGGGAGGGCCTACGAGCAGTACTTC. Translated, it gives CASSLYGQRGRAYEQYF.

This chain joins TRBV6-5 and TRBJ1-2; TRBD1 agrees at 8 bases. From germline, CDR1 is MNHEY and CDR2 SVGAGI. V shed 5 bases and J 5 bases; nucleotides not matched to a gene: 7. This CDR3 has 14 residues. The CDR3 bases are TGTGCCAGCAGTCCCTCTCGGACAGGGTATGGCTACACCTTC. It encodes CASSPSRTGYGYTF.

This clone has just one count. The chain has TRBV7-2 and TRBJ2-7; no definite D call. Per germline, CDR1 SGHTA and CDR2 FQGNSA. The germline V and J ends were trimmed by 2 bases and 3 bases, with 11 bases remaining between them. The length of the CDR3 is 14 residues. In nucleotides, the CDR3 is TGTGCCAGCAGCTTACGAGCAGGTGACTACGAGCAGTACTTC. Encoded protein: CASSLRAGDYEQYF.

The chain recombines TRBV6-5 with TRBJ2-1; 7 nucleotides line up with TRBD2. The CDR3 has 14 amino acids. V was pared by 3 bases and J by 4 bases, with 3 bases of the junction left unmatched. Germline loops: CDR1 MNHEY, CDR2 SVGAGI. The chain's CDR3 is CASSYGGDYNEQFF. The CDR3, as DNA: TGTGCCAGCAGTTATGGGGGGGATTACAATGAGCAGTTCTTC.

The chain combines TRBV6-4 with TRBJ2-3, with a possible D match to TRBD2 (6 bases). The CDR3 has 15 amino acids. Trimming pared 3 bases from V and 1 base from J, leaving 11 bases between. Germline CDR1 reads MRHNA; CDR2 reads SNTAGT. The DNA for the CDR3 is TGTGCCAGCAGTGAGGGGGGAGTGGGCACAGATACGCAGTATTTT. Its protein is CASSEGGVGTDTQYF.

The chain has TRBV10-1 and TRBJ2-1, with 13 bases matching TRBD2. Germline assignment: CDR1 WNHNN and CDR2 SYGVQD (reference sequence). Losses at the gene ends were 6 bases for V and 4 bases for J; bases not matched to a gene: 12. The CDR3 has 18 residues. The DNA for the CDR3 is TGCGCCAGCAGCCCAGGACTAGCGGGAGCTCTTGCTTACAATGAGCAGTTCTTC. Residues: CASSPGLAGALAYNEQFF.

V usage is TRBV6-1 and J usage is TRBJ2-5; possible D gene TRBD2, 6 bases. In germline, CDR1 is MNHNS, CDR2 SASEGT. This CDR3 region has 11 residues. The germline V and J ends were trimmed by 6 bases and 5 bases, with 7 bases remaining between them. The chain's CDR3 is CASRLAETQYF. The CDR3 nucleotides are TGTGCCAGCAGACTAGCCGAGACCCAGTACTTC.

J is TRBJ2-5 and V is TRBV5-5; D unclear. Trimming took 3 bases from V and 7 from J, leaving 16 bases between them. This CDR3 comprises 14 residues. Germline loops: CDR1 SGHKS, CDR2 YYEKEE (reference sequence). The CDR3 bases are TGTGCCAGCAGCTCGAATCTGAAGAGAGGGACCCAGTACTTC. This translates into CASSSNLKRGTQYF.

The rearrangement uses TRBV6-6 and TRBJ2-1; 8 positions match TRBD2. The CDR3 covers 14 residues. The V gene end was trimmed by 4 bases and the J gene end by 1 base; junction bases not matched to a gene: 0. CDR1 is MNHNY and CDR2 is SVGAGI in the germline V gene (reference sequence). CDR3 in DNA: TGTGCCAGCAGTTTAGCGGGGTCCTACAATGAGCAGTTCTTC. It is translated as CASSLAGSYNEQFF.

The J gene is TRBJ2-1, the V gene TRBV11-1, with a weak D call TRBD1 (6 bases). CDR3 length equals 16 residues. CDR1 SGHAT and CDR2 FQDESV come from the germline V gene (reference sequence). Trimming took 6 bases from V and 2 from J, leaving 17 bases between them. The CDR3 reads CASSSSTGSTYNEQFF. The DNA for the CDR3 is TGTGCCAGCAGTTCCTCTACAGGGTCGACCTACAATGAGCAGTTCTTC.

The rearrangement uses TRBV5-6 and TRBJ2-7; D perhaps matches TRBD1 (5 bases). The germline V gene encodes CDR1 SGHDT and CDR2 YYEEEE. The CDR3 is 12 amino acids. V was pared by 2 bases and J by 5 bases, with 8 bases between. The CDR3 loop is CASSFRANEQYF. In DNA form, the CDR3 reads TGTGCCAGCAGCTTCAGGGCAAACGAGCAGTACTTC.

The chain employs TRBV6-5 and TRBJ2-5; D may be TRBD1 (5 bases). This CDR3 is built from 14 residues. CDR1 MNHEY and CDR2 SVGAGI come from the germline V gene. Trimming took off 2 bases at V and 11 bases at J, with 18 bases between the two ends. CDR3 sequence reads: CASSYGVRGNEQYF. The CDR3 bases are TGTGCCAGCAGTTACGGAGTAAGGGGTAATGAGCAGTACTTC.

This clone has just one count. Distinct nucleotide sequences in the sample also encode this CDR3. The V gene is TRBV5-1, the J gene TRBJ2-7; D is unresolved. Per germline, CDR1 SGHRS and CDR2 YFSETQ. The CDR3 is 13 amino acids. V lost 0 bases to trimming and J lost 2 bases, with 6 bases between them. The CDR3 DNA reads as TGCGCCAGCAGCTTGGACAGAACCTACGAGCAGTACTTC. This sequence encodes CASSLDRTYEQYF.

J is TRBJ1-2 and V is TRBV25-1, with a possible D match to TRBD1 (5 bases). The CDR3 consists of 13 residues. The germline CDR1 and CDR2 sequences are MGHDK and SYGVNS. Between the trimmed V and J ends, which lost 6 bases and 2 bases, there was a span of 10 bases. CDR3 protein: CASSSQANYGYTF. In DNA form, the CDR3 reads TGTGCCAGCAGCTCACAGGCGAACTATGGCTACACCTTC.

V is TRBV27 and J is TRBJ1-2, with D possibly being TRBD1 (6 bases). CDR1 is MNHEY and CDR2 is SMNVEV in the germline V gene (reference sequence). Trimming pared 5 bases from V and 8 bases from J, leaving 15 bases between. There are 13 residues in the CDR3. CDR3 coding DNA: TGTGCCAGCAGTGACTACAGGGTCGGAGGCTACACCTTC. Translated, it gives CASSDYRVGGYTF.

The chain couples TRBV5-6 to TRBJ2-7, with D possibly matching TRBD1 (6 bases). Germline-derived CDR1 and CDR2 are SGHDT and YYEEEE. Trimming removed 1 base at V and 0 bases at J, with 8 bases between. The CDR3 has 14 amino acids. CDR3 coding DNA: TGTGCCAGCAGCTTGATGGACAGCTCCTACGAGCAGTACTTC. It encodes CASSLMDSSYEQYF.

The chain combines TRBV4-2 with TRBJ2-7; 7 positions agree with TRBD1. The junction had 11 bases not matched to a gene; V was cut back by 0 bases and J by 6 bases. This CDR3 spans 16 amino acids. CDR1 is LGHNA and CDR2 is YNFKEQ in the germline V gene. The CDR3 DNA reads TGTGCCAGCAGCCAAGATCAAGGGACAGCTAGCAGCGAGCAGTACTTC. It encodes CASSQDQGTASSEQYF.

The CDR3 DNA follows: TGTGCCAGCAGCTACAGGGGGACTAACACTGAAGCTTTCTTT. Translated, it gives CASSYRGTNTEAFF. V usage is TRBV2 and J usage is TRBJ1-1, with 8 bases fitting TRBD1. The CDR3 runs 14 residues. Trimming took 6 bases from V and 2 from J; bases not matched to a gene: 5. Germline V lookup: CDR1 SNHLY, CDR2 FYNNEI.

The V call is TRBV7-3, the J call TRBJ2-1; no clear D gene. V lost 4 bases, J lost 0 bases, and 10 bases lay in between. CDR1 and CDR2 from the germline V gene are SGHTA and FQGTGA. This CDR3 has 15 amino acids. The CDR3 is CASSSRHSSYNEQFF. The CDR3 nucleotides are TGTGCCAGCAGCTCCCGACATAGCTCCTACAATGAGCAGTTCTTC.